A single sample gave rise to the 15 T cell receptor beta chains below, sequenced in a study of T cell repertoires in cytomegalovirus infection. TCRdb called the reads again in MiXCR, with one record for every CDR3 protein. Of under 350,000 distinct CDR3 sequences in the sample, about 8.8% were seen once. Specimen: PBMCs. The receptors shown here come from a human donor in good health (CMV status not recorded). Some clones in this sample may be carry-over from other donors' samples.

This clonotype turned up a few times. The chain has TRBV12-3 or TRBV12-4 and TRBJ2-7; the D gene is possibly TRBD1 (6 bases). V was cut by 7 bases and J by 0 bases, with 13 bases left in between. The CDR3 extends over 14 amino acids. CDR3 loop: CASNPDRNSYEQYF. CDR3 nucleotide sequence: TGTGCCAGCAATCCCGACAGGAACTCCTACGAGCAGTACTTC.

This clonotype was counted at least ten times. The chain links TRBV7-2 to TRBJ1-2, with 11 bases lining up with TRBD1. The V segment lost 5 bases and the J segment 5 bases; nucleotides outside the gene matches: 7. The length of the CDR3 is 15 residues. In germline, CDR1 is SGHTA, CDR2 FQGNSA. The CDR3 loop is CASSRGGQGGYGYTF. DNA for the CDR3: TGTGCCAGCAGCAGAGGGGGACAGGGGGGTTATGGCTACACCTTC.

This clonotype was picked up many times. The V and J genes are TRBV6-6 and TRBJ2-7, with a weak D call TRBD2 (6 bases). The CDR3 has 14 residues. CDR1 is MNHNY, CDR2 SVGAGI, per germline (reference sequence). The CDR3 loop reads CASSQTGLWELKRV. Here the CDR3 DNA reads TGTGCCAGCAGTCAAACGGGACTTTGGGAGCTCAAAAGAGTC.

This clonotype showed up many times. The CDR3 region is CSVADRGRETQYF. The CDR3, as DNA: TGCAGTGTTGCGGACAGGGGACGAGAGACCCAGTACTTC. The chain joins TRBV20-1 to TRBJ2-5, with 9 bases that match TRBD1. The CDR3 runs 13 residues. The trim removed 7 bases at V and 4 bases at J, leaving 7 bases unmatched. Germline CDR1 is DFQATT and CDR2 is SNEGSKA (reference sequence).

This clonotype was recorded at least ten times. The rearrangement links TRBV24-1 to TRBJ2-1, with TRBD1 matching 8 bases. This CDR3 region has 16 residues. V shed 0 bases, J shed 2 bases, and the junction held 2 bases outside the gene matches. Germline loops: CDR1 KGHDR, CDR2 SFDVKD. The DNA for the CDR3 is TGTGCCACCAGTGATTTGCACAGGGGGGCCTACAATGAGCAGTTCTTC. This sequence encodes CATSDLHRGAYNEQFF.

This clonotype was recorded a few times. V is TRBV4-3 and J is TRBJ2-6, with a tentative D call TRBD2 (5 bases). CDR3 length: 17 amino acids. The germline V gene has CDR1 LGHNA and CDR2 YSLEER. The V gene lost 4 bases and the J gene lost 1 base, with 14 bases spanning the gap. The CDR3 region has the DNA TGCGCCAGCAGCCCAGCGGTAACTACTTCTGGGGCCAACGTCCTGACTTTC. Translation gives CASSPAVTTSGANVLTF.

The rearrangement joins TRBV28 to TRBJ2-2; TRBD1 matches at 7 bases. Germline loops: CDR1 MDHEN, CDR2 SYDVKM. CDR3 length equals 16 residues. After removal of 1 base from V and 0 bases from J, the junction contained 2 bases not matched to a gene. In nucleotides, the CDR3 is TGTGCCAGCAGTTTATCCGGGACAGCGAACACCGGGGAGCTGTTTTTT. Protein sequence: CASSLSGTANTGELFF.

This clonotype was recorded at least ten times. V and J are TRBV15 and TRBJ2-1, with D perhaps TRBD1 or TRBD2 (5 bases each). This CDR3 region has 16 residues. The V end was cut by 0 bases, the J end by 8 bases, with 17 bases between. The germline gives CDR1 LNHNV, CDR2 YYDKDF (reference sequence). The CDR3 loop is CATSREGTQVADEQFF. CDR3 nucleotides: TGTGCCACCAGCAGAGAGGGGACGCAGGTTGCCGATGAGCAGTTCTTC.

This clonotype was seen many times. The rearrangement links TRBV7-2 to TRBJ1-2, with 7 bases that match TRBD1. The trim removed 1 base at V and 5 bases at J, leaving 13 bases unmatched. The CDR3 totals 17 residues. Germline V gene data show CDR1 as SGHTA and CDR2 as FQGNSA. The CDR3 protein is CASSLGVTGISPYGYTF. The CDR3 DNA reads TGTGCCAGCAGCTTAGGGGTGACAGGGATCTCACCTTATGGCTACACCTTC.

This clonotype appeared many times. This rearrangement joins TRBV7-2 to TRBJ1-5; possibly TRBD1 for D (6 bases). The germline V gene encodes CDR1 SGHTA and CDR2 FQGNSA. V lost 2 bases, J lost 0 bases, and 14 bases lay in between. This CDR3 spans 17 amino acids. The CDR3 bases are TGTGCCAGCAGCTTAAATCCAGGGGCTACTAGCAATCAGCCCCAGCATTTT. This translates into CASSLNPGATSNQPQHF.

This clonotype was recorded many times. This chain links TRBV29-1 with TRBJ2-2; 11 nucleotides line up with TRBD1. CDR3 length equals 14 residues. J gave up 1 base and V 6 bases, and 1 base lay outside the gene matches. CDR1 SQVTM and CDR2 ANQGSEA come from the germline V gene. The CDR3 DNA follows: TGCAGCGTGGACAGGGGGCTGAACACCGGGGAGCTGTTTTTT. This codes for CSVDRGLNTGELFF.

This clonotype has more than one count but fewer than ten. The V and J genes are TRBV20-1 and TRBJ2-1; no clear D. This CDR3 contains 12 residues. Trimming left V 1 base short and J 1 base short, with 2 bases between. Germline CDR1 reads DFQATT; CDR2 reads SNEGSKA (reference sequence). For the CDR3, the DNA is TGCAGTGCTAGAGTTTCCTACAATGAGCAGTTCTTC. It specifies CSARVSYNEQFF.

Ten or more counts support this clonotype. This chain joins TRBV24-1 and TRBJ2-1; 7 nucleotides agree with TRBD1. Looked up from germline, CDR1 is KGHDR and CDR2 is SFDVKD. The CDR3 length is 16 residues. V shed 4 bases, J shed 1 base, and the junction held 6 bases outside the gene matches. This CDR3 is CATSDRTGPSYNEQFF. CDR3 bases: TGTGCCACCAGTGACAGGACAGGCCCGTCCTACAATGAGCAGTTCTTC.

The V gene is TRBV20-1, the J gene TRBJ1-5; TRBD1 agrees at 7 bases. Looked up from germline, CDR1 is DFQATT and CDR2 is SNEGSKA (reference sequence). The length of the CDR3 is 14 residues. The junction had 5 bases not matched to a gene; V was cut back by 6 bases and J by 0 bases. In DNA form, the CDR3 reads TGCAGTGCGGCCCAGGGGGATAGCAATCAGCCCCAGCATTTT. Amino acids: CSAAQGDSNQPQHF.

This clonotype occurred many times. The J gene is TRBJ2-7, the V gene TRBV5-6; 9 nucleotides match TRBD1. J lost 3 bases, V lost 3 bases, and 10 bases had no gene match. This CDR3 has 16 residues. Per germline, CDR1 SGHDT and CDR2 YYEEEE. This chain's CDR3 is CASSWTSTGGNYEQYF. CDR3 nucleotides: TGTGCCAGCAGCTGGACCTCGACAGGGGGTAACTACGAGCAGTACTTC.